The 17 T cell receptor beta chains presented below share a single source sample, sequenced in a study of blood T cell repertoires in COVID-19. Sequenced by immunoSEQ multiplex PCR; TCRdb stores in-frame clones only, minus some. The sample holds about 150,000 clones, roughly 90% seen once. The source material was PBMCs or T cells enriched from blood (not recorded which). The source of these receptors is a woman in her forties or fifties who had recovered from COVID-19.

The rearrangement joins TRBV7-2 to TRBJ1-5, with 9 bases aligning to TRBD1. Germline V gene data show CDR1 as SGHTA and CDR2 as FQGNSA. CDR3 length: 17 residues. V lost 3 bases to trimming and J lost 0 bases; unmatched junction nucleotides: 6. The CDR3 sequence is CASSLETGGYSNQPQHF. The CDR3 DNA reads TGTGCCAGCAGCTTGGAGACAGGGGGTTATAGCAATCAGCCCCAGCATTTT. The full variable domain, its missing parts supplied by reference TRBV7-2 and TRBJ1-5, is GAGVSQSPSNKVTEKGKDVELRCDPISGHTALYWYRQSLGQGLEFLIYFQGNSAPDKSGLPSDRFSAERTGGSVSTLTIQRTQQEDSAVYLCASSLETGGYSNQPQHFGDGTRLSIL.

The chain recombines TRBV11-1 with TRBJ2-1; 11 bases match TRBD2. From germline, CDR1 is SGHAT and CDR2 FQDESV (reference sequence). The junction had 7 bases not matched to a gene; V was cut back by 5 bases and J by 10 bases. The CDR3 is 14 amino acids. The CDR3 sequence: CASSRAGTSGEQFF. DNA for the CDR3: TGTGCCAGCAGCCGAGCCGGGACTAGCGGCGAGCAGTTCTTC. Filled out from reference TRBV11-1 and TRBJ2-1, the complete variable domain reads EAEVAQSPRYKITEKSQAVAFWCDPISGHATLYWYRQILGQGPELLVQFQDESVVDDSQLPKDRFSAERLKGVDSTLKIQPAELGDSAMYLCASSRAGTSGEQFFGPGTRLTVL.

The chain has TRBV13 and TRBJ2-1; possible D gene TRBD2, 6 bases. V shed 1 base and J shed 13 bases, with 14 bases lying between them. Germline lookup yields CDR1 PRHDT and CDR2 FYEKMQ (reference sequence). This CDR3 has 13 residues. The CDR3: CASSLVGGLAQFF. The DNA for the CDR3 is TGTGCCAGCAGCTTAGTGGGGGGTTTGGCCCAGTTCTTC.

V usage is TRBV21-1 and J usage is TRBJ2-7; the D call TRBD1 from the table was never checked on the DNA. TRBV21-1 is a known pseudogene. CDR3 length: 17 amino acids. This CDR3 reads CASSKIVRTGVQHEQYF. CDR3 DNA: TGTGCCAGCAGCAAAATAGTTCGGACAGGGGTTCAGCACGAGCAGTACTTC.

The gene calls are TRBV6-1 and TRBJ2-5, with D maybe TRBD1 (8 bases). Germline CDR1 is MNHNS and CDR2 is SASEGT. Trimming removed 2 bases at V and 5 bases at J, with 15 bases between. The CDR3 is 15 amino acids. The CDR3 loop is CASSENRGGRETQYF. CDR3 sequence (DNA): TGTGCCAGCAGTGAAAACAGGGGGGGACGTGAGACCCAGTACTTC.

The chain carries TRBV2 and TRBJ2-7, with 7 bases that match TRBD2. The trim removed 5 bases at V and 0 bases at J, leaving 7 bases unmatched. This CDR3 is 15 amino acids long. Germline assignment: CDR1 SNHLY and CDR2 FYNNEI. The CDR3: CASSQEGGSSYEQYF. The CDR3, as DNA: TGTGCCAGCAGTCAAGAGGGAGGGAGCTCCTACGAGCAGTACTTC.

The V call is TRBV7-8, the J call TRBJ1-1, with D hard to call. Germline V gene lookup returns CDR1 SGHVS and CDR2 FQNEAQ. Trimming removed 6 bases from V and 5 bases from J, with 13 bases in between. The CDR3 is 13 residues long. CDR3 sequence: CASSLDGSTEAFF. In DNA form, the CDR3 reads TGTGCCAGCAGTCTAGACGGATCGACTGAAGCTTTCTTT.

The chain couples TRBV19 to TRBJ1-5; TRBD1 matches at 7 bases. Germline trimming cut 7 bases from V and 4 bases from J; bases unmatched to any gene: 7. The CDR3 has 14 residues. Germline loops: CDR1 LNHDA, CDR2 SQIVND (reference sequence). CDR3 nucleotides: TGTGCCAGTAACACAGGGGCCGCGAATCAGCCCCAGCATTTT. Its translation is CASNTGAANQPQHF. The full variable domain, in which reference TRBV19 and TRBJ1-5 provide the parts outside the CDR3, is DGGITQSPKYLFRKEGQNVTLSCEQNLNHDAMYWYRQDPGQGLRLIYYSQIVNDFQKGDIAEGYSVSREKKESFPLTVTSAQKNPTAFYLCASNTGAANQPQHFGDGTRLSIL.

The V call is TRBV9, the J call TRBJ2-3; TRBD2 matches at 8 bases. J gave up 2 bases and V 0 bases, and 8 bases lay outside the gene matches. Germline values: CDR1 SGDLS, CDR2 YYNGEE. This CDR3 has 17 residues. The CDR3 region is CASSVGRGGPYTDTQYF. DNA of the CDR3: TGTGCCAGCAGCGTAGGTCGGGGGGGACCTTACACAGATACGCAGTATTTT.

This chain uses TRBV5-1 with TRBJ1-2, with 12 positions matching TRBD1. V lost 4 bases to trimming and J lost 7 bases; unmatched junction nucleotides: 11. Germline CDR1 and CDR2: SGHRS and YFSETQ. This CDR3 spans 16 amino acids. CDR3 loop: CASSPGDRGLQSGYTF. In nucleotides, the CDR3 is TGCGCCAGCAGCCCGGGGGACAGGGGGCTCCAGAGTGGCTACACCTTC.

The chain employs TRBV6-5 and TRBJ2-7; a possible D gene is TRBD2 (5 bases). Germline V lookup: CDR1 MNHEY, CDR2 SVGAGI. V lost 5 bases and J lost 1, with 12 bases in between. The CDR3 totals 14 residues. The CDR3 protein is CASSPRRTSYEQYF. CDR3 in DNA: TGTGCCAGCAGTCCCCGTCGGACTTCCTACGAGCAGTACTTC.

J is TRBJ1-2 and V is TRBV18, with unresolved D. Germline V gives CDR1 KGHSH, CDR2 LQKENI. The V end was cut by 0 bases, the J end by 1 base, with 9 bases between. CDR3 length: 15 amino acids. CDR3 nucleotide sequence: TGTGCCAGCTCACCACCAGGCACGGGTAACTATGGCTACACCTTC. The encoded protein is CASSPPGTGNYGYTF.

The chain joins TRBV6-1 to TRBJ2-7; D might be TRBD2 (5 bases). Deletions cut 3 bases from V and 8 bases from J, with 14 bases between. Germline CDR1 MNHNS, CDR2 SASEGT. CDR3 length: 13 amino acids. The CDR3 reads CASSDLDFIQQYF. The CDR3 DNA reads TGTGCCAGCAGTGACCTGGACTTTATCCAGCAGTACTTC.

J is TRBJ2-2 and V is TRBV7-2; 7 positions agree with TRBD1. This CDR3 contains 16 residues. Germline trimming cut 6 bases from V and 1 base from J; bases unmatched to any gene: 8. CDR1 SGHTA and CDR2 FQGNSA come from the germline V gene. The DNA of the CDR3 is TGTGCCAGCAGTCGCAACCGGGACAGGAACACCGGGGAGCTGTTTTTT. As protein: CASSRNRDRNTGELFF.

The V and J genes are TRBV6-2 or TRBV6-3 and TRBJ1-2; unclear D gene. The CDR3 contains 13 residues. The germline V gene encodes CDR1 MNHEY and CDR2 SVGEGT. The ends were cut back, 6 bases at V and 7 bases at J, with 15 bases in the middle. The CDR3 sequence: CASSPDIGVGYTF. The DNA of the CDR3 is TGTGCCAGCAGCCCCGACATCGGGGTTGGCTACACCTTC.

This chain connects TRBV6-6 to TRBJ1-1, with D hard to call. V dropped 6 bases and J dropped 0 bases, with 11 bases sitting between them. CDR1 and CDR2 from the germline V gene are MNHNY and SVGAGI (reference sequence). The CDR3 is 14 residues long. CDR3 residues: CASRADSLNTEAFF. For the CDR3, the DNA is TGTGCCAGCAGAGCAGACTCTCTGAACACTGAAGCTTTCTTT.

V is TRBV9 and J is TRBJ1-3; 10 bases align to TRBD1. Germline values: CDR1 SGDLS, CDR2 YYNGEE. This CDR3 region has 16 residues. V dropped 3 bases and J dropped 3; count of bases not matched to a gene: 6. In nucleotides, the CDR3 is TGTGCCAGCAGCGACCGACAGGGGGCGCATGGAAACACCATATATTTT. Encoded protein: CASSDRQGAHGNTIYF.